This note documents a single TCR beta chain sequence. What it recognizes is unknown. PCR employed 60 Vbeta and 13 Jbeta primers. Assay: immunoSEQ multiplex PCR; the TCRdb copy retains only in-frame clones and omits some. There are some 120,000 clones in the sample; over 60% occur only once, and less than 2% lies in the top ten. These data originate in a study of cytomegalovirus exposure and HLA in healthy donors. Broader study findings: Fewer than 200 TCR beta chains were listed as cytomegalovirus-associated. An Asian-associated ancestry cluster reportedly showed fewer N-insertions than the roughly 600-donor mean in a later analysis. Available immune exposure information was restricted to CMV serostatus only.

The V and J ends lost 4 bases and 5 bases, in that order; junction bases with no gene match: 5. CDR3 size: 14 residues. The germline CDR1 and CDR2 sequences are MDHEN and SYDVKM. The chain carries TRBV28 and TRBJ1-1; 9 bases align to TRBD1. Source material: PBMCs. This clonotype was obtained from a man between 50 and 59 years old in good health and CMV-seronegative. DNA for the CDR3: TGTGCCAGCAGTTCCGGACAGGGGTGGACTGAAGCTTTCTTT. It yields the protein CASSSGQGWTEAFF.